What follows are 14 T cell receptor beta chains derived from one specimen sequenced in a study of blood T cell repertoires in COVID-19. TCRdb keeps only in-frame clones here, not all; method: immunoSEQ multiplex PCR. Among approximately 530,000 clones listed, roughly nine tenths were seen once. The sequencing input was peripheral blood. These receptors were collected from a woman aged 45-59 years with COVID-19, enrolled during active disease.

This clone has a single count. This chain connects TRBV2 to TRBJ2-7; TRBD1 matches 8 bases. With V trimmed by 6 bases and J by 3 bases, 4 bases remained unmatched. The CDR3 length is 13 residues. The germline CDR1 and CDR2 sequences are SNHLY and FYNNEI. The CDR3 DNA reads TGTGCCAGCAGGTCCGGGACAGGCTACGAGCAGTACTTC. This codes for CASRSGTGYEQYF.

The chain uses TRBV6-5 and TRBJ2-3; D is possibly TRBD1 (6 bases). Germline loops: CDR1 MNHEY, CDR2 SVGAGI. CDR3 size: 14 residues. The germline V and J ends were trimmed by 5 bases and 3 bases, with 12 bases remaining between them. CDR3 loop: CASSPHGQTDTQYF. The DNA for the CDR3 is TGTGCCAGCAGTCCCCATGGACAGACAGATACGCAGTATTTT.

The chain links TRBV15 to TRBJ1-1; possibly TRBD1 for D (6 bases). CDR1 LNHNV and CDR2 YYDKDF come from the germline V gene (reference sequence). V lost 0 bases and J 7 bases, leaving 9 bases between the germline ends. This CDR3 region has 13 residues. The CDR3 DNA follows: TGTGCCACCAGCAGAGATGTAGGGGGTGAAGCTTTCTTT. Its translation: CATSRDVGGEAFF.

This sequence joins TRBV5-1 and TRBJ2-1, with 9 bases fitting TRBD2. CDR3 length: 17 residues. CDR1 and CDR2 (germline): SGHRS, YFSETQ. J was trimmed by 5 bases and V by 3 bases; bases with no gene match: 12. The CDR3 region is CASSSPGSGGVDNEQFF. The CDR3 nucleotides are TGCGCCAGCAGCTCCCCGGGTAGCGGGGGTGTTGACAATGAGCAGTTCTTC.

V usage is TRBV9 and J usage is TRBJ1-1; D possibly corresponds to TRBD1 (6 bases). The CDR3 sequence is 14 residues long. The V gene's germline CDR1 is SGDLS and CDR2 YYNGEE. The V end was cut by 3 bases, the J end by 1 base, with 10 bases between. The CDR3 nucleotides read TGTGCCAGCAGCGGATCGACAGGGAACACTGAAGCTTTCTTT. Amino acids: CASSGSTGNTEAFF.

J is TRBJ2-7 and V is TRBV14; D possibly corresponds to TRBD1 (5 bases). CDR1 SGHDN and CDR2 FVKESK come from the germline V gene. This CDR3 has 17 residues. The V end lost 2 bases, the J end lost 1 base, and 18 bases lay between the germline ends. CDR3 DNA: TGTGCCAGCAGCCAACGTTATTACAGGACATCATCCTACGAGCAGTACTTC. It is translated as CASSQRYYRTSSYEQYF.

This chain uses TRBV9 with TRBJ1-1; D may be TRBD1 (6 bases). Germline assignment: CDR1 SGDLS and CDR2 YYNGEE. This CDR3 has 12 amino acids. The V end was cut by 4 bases, the J end by 4 bases, with 8 bases between. CDR3 sequence (DNA): TGTGCCAGCAGCTCAGGGGCCACTGAAGCTTTCTTT. Amino acids: CASSSGATEAFF.

The V gene is TRBV27, the J gene TRBJ1-1, with 8 bases matching TRBD1. Germline V gene data show CDR1 as MNHEY and CDR2 as SMNVEV (reference sequence). V was clipped by 6 bases and J by 4 bases; unmatched bases: 13. CDR3 length: 16 residues. The CDR3 loop reads CASRQHRDRQFTEAFF. In nucleotides, the CDR3 is TGTGCCAGCAGGCAACACCGGGACAGGCAGTTCACTGAAGCTTTCTTT.

This chain uses TRBV3-1 (or the pseudogene TRBV3-2) with TRBJ1-1; 8 positions match TRBD1. CDR1 and CDR2 from the germline V gene are LGHDT and YNNKEL (reference sequence). There are 15 residues in the CDR3. V dropped 4 bases and J dropped 2; count of bases not matched to a gene: 6. The CDR3 region is CASSPHRGSNTEAFF. The CDR3, as DNA: TGTGCCAGCAGCCCCCACAGGGGGTCCAACACTGAAGCTTTCTTT.

CDR3 amino acids: CASSSGLGYEQYF. CDR3 nucleotides: TGTGCCAGCAGCTCGGGACTAGGCTACGAGCAGTACTTC. The chain uses TRBV7-6 and TRBJ2-7; 8 positions match TRBD2. With V trimmed by 4 bases and J by 3 bases, 2 bases remained unmatched. The CDR3 is 13 amino acids. Germline-derived CDR1 and CDR2 are SGHVS and FNYEAQ.

As to this clone: The same CDR3 can be traced to other DNA sequences in this sample. The J gene is TRBJ1-2, the V gene TRBV18, with D maybe TRBD1 (6 bases). Germline assignment: CDR1 KGHSH and CDR2 LQKENI. The CDR3 extends over 14 amino acids. V shed 0 bases and J shed 8 bases, with 13 bases lying between them. Here the CDR3 reads CASSPPGGAYGYTF. CDR3 coding DNA: TGTGCCAGCTCACCACCGGGGGGGGCCTACGGCTACACCTTC.

The V and J genes are TRBV5-6 and TRBJ1-2; D unclear. The CDR3 has 12 amino acids. V shed 3 bases and J shed 7 bases, with 10 bases lying between them. Germline V gives CDR1 SGHDT, CDR2 YYEEEE. The CDR3 sequence: CASSSDLTGYTF. CDR3 nucleotides: TGTGCCAGCAGCTCCGACTTAACTGGCTACACCTTC.

The CDR3 nucleotides are TGTGCCAGTTCAAGGGGGCGCGCCGGGGAGCTGTTTTTT. This sequence encodes CASSRGRAGELFF. This sequence joins TRBV19 and TRBJ2-2; TRBD1 aligns across 7 bases. V lost 8 bases, J lost 6 bases, and 6 bases stayed unmatched. CDR3 length equals 13 residues. Germline V lookup: CDR1 LNHDA, CDR2 SQIVND (reference sequence).

This sequence joins TRBV6-5 and TRBJ1-2, with D perhaps matching TRBD1 (6 bases). The ends were cut back, 0 bases at V and 8 bases at J, with 13 bases in the middle. This CDR3 spans 14 amino acids. Germline V gene data show CDR1 as MNHEY and CDR2 as SVGAGI. The CDR3 DNA reads TGTGCCAGCAGTTACTCACGGGGGGCGTCGGGCTACACCTTC. Translation gives CASSYSRGASGYTF.